This TCR beta chain was identified during a study of blood T cell repertoires in COVID-19. Study details: Acute-phase and convalescent COVID-19 samples originated in the United States, Italy and Spain.

The count of this clone is one. Source study methods: Amplification of reference gene primers provided the estimated nucleated cell counts. TCRdb keeps only in-frame clones here, not all; method: immunoSEQ multiplex PCR. V and J calls and clone size are copied from that table; D and trimming were computed from the DNA. Among approximately 100,000 clones listed, more than 75% were seen once. The germline gives CDR1 ENHRY, CDR2 SYGVKD. With 5 bases removed from V and 5 bases from J, the gap between germline ends came to 13 bases. The CDR3 is 14 amino acids. Sequenced material: peripheral blood. The receptor was isolated from a woman aged 70-85 years with acute or convalescent COVID-19. The chain recombines TRBV10-3 with TRBJ2-1; D unclear. This chain's CDR3 is CAISYDNLNNEQFF. The CDR3 DNA reads as TGTGCCATCAGTTACGACAACCTTAACAATGAGCAGTTCTTC.